The 16 T cell receptor beta chains given below trace back to one sample, sequenced in a study of blood T cell repertoires in COVID-19. Profiled with immunoSEQ multiplex PCR; TCRdb holds only in-frame clones, not every one. The sample holds tens of thousands of clones, more than 70% seen once. Source material: peripheral blood. Receptor source: a man between 65 and 80 years old with COVID-19, enrolled during active disease.

The rearrangement joins TRBV6-2 or TRBV6-3 to TRBJ2-5; D not resolved. V lost 4 bases and J lost 10, with 13 bases in between. Germline loops: CDR1 MNHEY, CDR2 SVGEGT. The CDR3 extends over 12 amino acids. The CDR3 nucleotides read TGTGCCAGCAGTTCCCTTGTACACCGCCAGTACTTC. Encoded protein: CASSSLVHRQYF.

The V gene is TRBV5-8, the J gene TRBJ1-4; D is unclear. CDR3 length: 15 residues. Germline values: CDR1 SGHTS, CDR2 YDEGEE. Trimming cost V 7 bases and J 0 bases, with 13 bases left between them. The CDR3 nucleotides are TGTGCCAGCGAGTCCATATACTCAACTAATGAAAAACTGTTTTTT. Translated, it gives CASESIYSTNEKLFF.

The chain employs TRBV4-1 and TRBJ1-3, with D uncertain. Trimming removed 4 bases at V and 1 base at J, with 8 bases between. There are 14 residues in the CDR3. Per the germline V gene, CDR1 is MGHRA and CDR2 is YSYEKL. CDR3 in amino acids: CASSPGYSGNTIYF. The CDR3 DNA is TGCGCCAGCAGCCCGGGGTATTCTGGAAACACCATATATTTT.

The sample holds one count of this clone. This chain connects TRBV27 to TRBJ1-2, with 8 bases fitting TRBD1. V lost 4 bases, J lost 2 bases, and 9 bases stayed unmatched. Germline V gene data show CDR1 as MNHEY and CDR2 as SMNVEV (reference sequence). The CDR3 has 16 amino acids. In DNA, the CDR3 is TGTGCCAGCAGTTCTTCACAGGGGGGTAGGAACTATGGCTACACCTTC. It is translated as CASSSSQGGRNYGYTF.

The chain uses TRBV5-1 and TRBJ2-1; TRBD1 is a possible D gene (6 bases). CDR3 size: 16 residues. Trimming removed 4 bases at V and 10 bases at J, with 24 bases between. Germline loops: CDR1 SGHRS, CDR2 YFSETQ. CDR3 region: CASSLIKGQGDREQFF. CDR3 DNA sequence: TGCGCCAGCAGCCTGATTAAAGGGCAGGGAGACAGGGAGCAGTTCTTC.

The CDR3 loop is CASSQDSGASYEQYF. CDR3 DNA: TGTGCCAGCAGCCAAGACAGCGGGGCCTCCTACGAGCAGTACTTC. This chain links TRBV4-2 with TRBJ2-7, with 7 bases aligning to TRBD2. CDR1 and CDR2 (germline): LGHNA, YNFKEQ. Unmatched junction bases numbered 2, after V lost 0 bases and J lost 0 bases. The CDR3 is made up of 15 amino acids.

The rearrangement joins TRBV30 to TRBJ2-6; D unresolved. CDR3 length: 14 residues. Per germline, CDR1 GTSNPN and CDR2 SVGIG (reference sequence). Trimming cost V 1 base and J 4 bases, with 8 bases left between them. The CDR3 is CAWSDTLGANVLTF. For the CDR3, the DNA is TGTGCCTGGAGTGACACCCTGGGGGCCAACGTCCTGACTTTC.

The chain couples TRBV28 to TRBJ2-7, with unresolved D. V shed 5 bases and J shed 0 bases, with 8 bases lying between them. CDR1 is MDHEN and CDR2 is SYDVKM in the germline V gene. The length of the CDR3 is 13 residues. The CDR3 nucleotides read TGTGCCAGCAGTCCACAAAACTCCTACGAGCAGTACTTC. Protein product: CASSPQNSYEQYF.

This sequence joins TRBV6-1 and TRBJ2-1, with 7 nucleotides matching TRBD1. The junction had 10 bases not matched to a gene; V was cut back by 1 base and J by 7 bases. Germline V CDR1 and CDR2: MNHNS, SASEGT. This CDR3 has 16 residues. CDR3 sequence: CASSEGWDSPRNEQFF. The CDR3 DNA reads TGTGCCAGCAGTGAAGGGTGGGACAGCCCTAGGAATGAGCAGTTCTTC.

The chain recombines TRBV11-2 with TRBJ2-7; no clear D gene. V lost 6 bases and J 4 bases, leaving 10 bases between the germline ends. The CDR3 has 12 residues. The germline V gene encodes CDR1 SGHAT and CDR2 FQNNGV. CDR3: CASRSDLYEQYF. The CDR3 bases are TGTGCCAGCAGGTCAGATTTGTACGAGCAGTACTTC.

This clone was seen only once. The J gene is TRBJ1-3, the V gene TRBV5-5; TRBD1 aligns across 7 bases. The CDR3 extends over 16 amino acids. J gave up 0 bases and V 5 bases, and 8 bases lay outside the gene matches. CDR1 is SGHKS, CDR2 YYEKEE, per germline (reference sequence). The CDR3 sequence: CASSTTGSFSGNTIYF. For the CDR3, the DNA is TGTGCCAGCAGTACGACAGGGAGTTTCTCTGGAAACACCATATATTTT.

The chain is built from TRBV6-5 and TRBJ1-1; 8 positions agree with TRBD1. V trimming: 0 bases; J trimming: 4 bases; junction bases outside the gene matches: 4. There are 15 residues in the CDR3. CDR1 and CDR2 (germline): MNHEY, SVGAGI. The CDR3 nucleotides are TGTGCCAGCAGTTACTCGGCCACAGGGGGCACTGAAGCTTTCTTT. Amino acids: CASSYSATGGTEAFF.

Only one count was recorded for this clone. The chain is built from TRBV27 and TRBJ2-1; D ambiguous. CDR3 size: 14 residues. Per the germline V gene, CDR1 is MNHEY and CDR2 is SMNVEV (reference sequence). Between the trimmed V and J ends, which lost 2 bases and 6 bases, there was a span of 11 bases. CDR3 loop: CASSLEFSGNEQFF. DNA of the CDR3: TGTGCCAGCAGTTTAGAGTTCTCCGGCAATGAGCAGTTCTTC.

J is TRBJ2-5 and V is TRBV7-2; D is uncertain. V lost 4 bases, J lost 0 bases, and 6 bases lay in between. CDR1 and CDR2 (germline): SGHTA, FQGNSA. CDR3 length equals 13 residues. DNA for the CDR3: TGTGCCAGCAGCTCCCCGTACCAAGAGACCCAGTACTTC. Translation: CASSSPYQETQYF. The full variable domain, with the rest looked up from reference TRBV7-2 and TRBJ2-5, is GAGVSQSPSNKVTEKGKDVELRCDPISGHTALYWYRQSLGQGLEFLIYFQGNSAPDKSGLPSDRFSAERTGGSVSTLTIQRTQQEDSAVYLCASSSPYQETQYFGPGTRLLVL.

The V and J genes are TRBV5-1 and TRBJ1-2, with 8 nucleotides matching TRBD1. Trimming cost V 4 bases and J 8 bases; bases outside gene matches: 16. This CDR3 comprises 16 residues. From germline, CDR1 is SGHRS and CDR2 YFSETQ. The chain's CDR3 is CASSPDQGASSWGYTF. For the CDR3, the DNA is TGCGCCAGCAGCCCCGATCAGGGGGCATCATCATGGGGCTACACCTTC. Together with reference TRBV5-1 and TRBJ1-2, the CDR3 gives the full variable domain: KAGVTQTPRYLIKTRGQQVTLSCSPISGHRSVSWYQQTPGQGLQFLFEYFSETQRNKGNFPGRFSGRQFSNSRSEMNVSTLELGDSALYLCASSPDQGASSWGYTFGSGTRLTVV.

The V and J genes are TRBV16 and TRBJ1-2, with TRBD1 as a possible D gene (6 bases). This CDR3 is built from 13 residues. Germline-derived CDR1 and CDR2 are KGHSY and FQNENV. The germline V and J ends were trimmed by 2 bases and 4 bases, with 8 bases remaining between them. The CDR3 protein is CASSQGQFYGYTF. The CDR3, as DNA: TGTGCCAGCAGCCAAGGACAGTTCTATGGCTACACCTTC.